The rows below give T cell receptor beta chains drawn from one sample of a study of T-cell reconstitution after alpha-beta-depleted transplantation in children. MiXCR, applied by TCRdb to the PCR reads, yields one record per CDR3 protein. Counted here are approximately 88,000 distinct CDR3 sequences, over 9% occurring once; the ten biggest clones make up about 14%. The sample here was PBMCs from the stem cell graft donor, taken from the stem cell graft. Receptor source: a human donor who donated a stem cell graft to a child with inherited bone marrow failure. Each CDR3 is given with its conserved first and last residue. Fields, in order: V gene, clone size, J gene, D gene, CDR3 protein, CDR3 DNA. A D gene is named only where the DNA matches it firmly. Where a row states a size, it is once, few, many or the class of an expanded clone; other rows omit it.

TRBV13	few	TRBJ2-7	-	CASSPRDGDSYEQYF	TGTGCCAGCAGCCCCCGGGACGGCGACTCCTACGAGCAGTACTTC
TRBV6-5	many	TRBJ2-2	-	CASSYSQGHGELFF	TGTGCCAGCAGTTACTCTCAGGGTCACGGGGAGCTGTTTTTT
TRBV5-5	-	TRBJ2-7	-	CASRSSGTTYEQYF	TGTGCCAGCAGGTCCTCGGGCACGACCTACGAGCAGTACTTC
TRBV7-9	many	TRBJ2-7	-	CASSYGDWEQYF	TGTGCCAGCAGCTACGGTGACTGGGAGCAGTACTTC
TRBV2	-	TRBJ1-4	-	CASRDFPTNEKLFF	TGTGCCAGCAGGGACTTCCCAACTAATGAAAAACTGTTTTTT
TRBV20-1	few	TRBJ2-1	-	CSARDSRAYNEQFF	TGCAGTGCTAGGGACAGTCGCGCCTACAATGAGCAGTTCTTC
TRBV6-5	many	TRBJ2-7	-	CASSYSRGWGASYEQYF	TGTGCCAGCAGTTACTCGAGGGGGTGGGGGGCCTCCTACGAGCAGTACTTC
TRBV27	-	TRBJ1-4	TRBD1	CASSLSGQGLTNEKLFF	TGTGCCAGCAGTTTATCGGGACAGGGGCTAACTAATGAAAAACTGTTTTTT
TRBV5-1	many	TRBJ2-2	-	CASAARLPNTGELFF	TGCGCCAGCGCGGCCCGGCTTCCCAACACCGGGGAGCTGTTTTTT
TRBV19	few	TRBJ2-1	-	CASTWGPTGEQFF	TGTGCCAGTACATGGGGGCCCACCGGTGAGCAGTTCTTC
TRBV7-6	many	TRBJ2-2	-	CASSRPPPGELFF	TGTGCCAGCAGCCGGCCTCCTCCCGGGGAGCTGTTTTTT
TRBV3-1	many	TRBJ1-1	-	CASSHGDYTEAFF	TGTGCCAGCAGCCACGGGGATTACACTGAAGCTTTCTTT
TRBV12-3/TRBV12-4	many	TRBJ2-3	-	CASTLGSDTQYF	TGTGCCAGCACACTCGGGTCAGATACGCAGTATTTT
TRBV20-1	many	TRBJ2-7	TRBD2	CSARVASGAPEQYF	TGCAGTGCTAGAGTGGCTAGCGGGGCCCCCGAGCAGTACTTC
TRBV7-6	-	TRBJ2-5	-	CASTRGGDQETQYF	TGTGCCAGCACGAGAGGGGGGGACCAAGAGACCCAGTACTTC
TRBV6-2/TRBV6-3	many	TRBJ2-2	-	CASSYSGEDGELFF	TGTGCCAGCAGTTACTCCGGGGAGGACGGGGAGCTGTTTTTT